This TCR beta chain was identified during a study of T cell responses to AZD1222 COVID-19 vaccine. Overall study results and limits: Mostly white British, mostly female donors; authors suggested clonal diversity may be underestimated. Only a handful of individuals given AZD1222 were seropositive at baseline.

Profiled with immunoSEQ multiplex PCR; TCRdb holds only in-frame clones, not every one. The sample includes about 190,000 clones, approximately 94% of them seen just once. CDR3 size: 16 residues. Germline V gene lookup returns CDR1 SQVTM and CDR2 ANQGSEA. Trimming took 3 bases from V and 1 from J, leaving 16 bases between them. On this clone: Its antigen is not known.

This TCR was sampled from an adult in good health. Specimen: peripheral blood, collected on day 0 of AZD1222 vaccination. This chain links TRBV29-1 with TRBJ2-1; D is possibly TRBD1 (5 bases). Written as DNA, the CDR3 is TGCAGCGTTGACGGGCAGGGCCTTCGTTCCTACAATGAGCAGTTCTTC. It translates to CSVDGQGLRSYNEQFF.